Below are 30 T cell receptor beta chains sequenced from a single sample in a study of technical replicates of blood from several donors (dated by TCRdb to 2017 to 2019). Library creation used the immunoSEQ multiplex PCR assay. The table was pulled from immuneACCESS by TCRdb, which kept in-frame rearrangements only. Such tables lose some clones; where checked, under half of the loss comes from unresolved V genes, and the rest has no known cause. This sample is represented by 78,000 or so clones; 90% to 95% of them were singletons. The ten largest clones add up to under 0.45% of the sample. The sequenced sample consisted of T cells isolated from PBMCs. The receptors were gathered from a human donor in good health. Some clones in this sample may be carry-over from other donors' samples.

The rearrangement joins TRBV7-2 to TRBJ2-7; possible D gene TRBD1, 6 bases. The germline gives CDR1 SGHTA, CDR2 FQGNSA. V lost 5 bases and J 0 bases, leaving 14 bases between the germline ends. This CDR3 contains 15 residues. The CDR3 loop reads CASSPQTGSSYEQYF. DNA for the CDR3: TGTGCCAGCAGCCCGCAGACAGGAAGCTCCTACGAGCAGTACTTC.

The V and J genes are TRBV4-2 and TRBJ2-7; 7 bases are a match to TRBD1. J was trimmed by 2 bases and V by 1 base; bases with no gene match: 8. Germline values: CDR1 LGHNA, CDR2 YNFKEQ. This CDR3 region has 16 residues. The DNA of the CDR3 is TGTGCCAGCAGCCAAGTAACACAGGGGACCACCTACGAGCAGTACTTC. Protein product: CASSQVTQGTTYEQYF.

The CDR3 spells CAISEQIEQFF. CDR3 coding DNA: TGTGCCATCAGTGAACAAATCGAGCAGTTCTTC. This chain uses TRBV10-3 with TRBJ2-1; no reliable D call. CDR1 is ENHRY, CDR2 SYGVKD, per germline. Trimming cost V 3 bases and J 10 bases, with 7 bases left between them. The CDR3 is made up of 11 amino acids.

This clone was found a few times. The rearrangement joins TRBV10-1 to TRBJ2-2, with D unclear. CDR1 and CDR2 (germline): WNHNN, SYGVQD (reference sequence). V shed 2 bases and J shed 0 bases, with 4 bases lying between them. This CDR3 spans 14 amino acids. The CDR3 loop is CASSEGPNTGELFF. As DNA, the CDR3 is TGCGCCAGCAGTGAGGGGCCGAACACCGGGGAGCTGTTTTTT.

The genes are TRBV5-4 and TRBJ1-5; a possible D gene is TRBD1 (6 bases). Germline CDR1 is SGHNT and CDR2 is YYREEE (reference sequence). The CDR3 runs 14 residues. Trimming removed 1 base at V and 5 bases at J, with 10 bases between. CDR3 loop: CASSLKTGYQPQHF. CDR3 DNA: TGTGCCAGCAGCTTGAAGACAGGTTATCAGCCCCAGCATTTT.

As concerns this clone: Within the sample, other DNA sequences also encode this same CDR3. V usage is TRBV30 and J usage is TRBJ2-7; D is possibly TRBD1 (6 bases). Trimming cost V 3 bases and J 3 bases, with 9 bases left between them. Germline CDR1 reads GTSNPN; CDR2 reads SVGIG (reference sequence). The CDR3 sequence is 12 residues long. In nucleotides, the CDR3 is TGTGCCTGGAGCCGGGACAACTACGAGCAGTACTTC. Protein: CAWSRDNYEQYF.

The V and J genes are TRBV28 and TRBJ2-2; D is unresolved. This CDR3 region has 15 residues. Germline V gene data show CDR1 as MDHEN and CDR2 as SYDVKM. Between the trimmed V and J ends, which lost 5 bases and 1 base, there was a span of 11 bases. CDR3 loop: CASSTAELNTGELFF. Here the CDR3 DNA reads TGTGCCAGCAGTACGGCGGAACTGAACACCGGGGAGCTGTTTTTT.

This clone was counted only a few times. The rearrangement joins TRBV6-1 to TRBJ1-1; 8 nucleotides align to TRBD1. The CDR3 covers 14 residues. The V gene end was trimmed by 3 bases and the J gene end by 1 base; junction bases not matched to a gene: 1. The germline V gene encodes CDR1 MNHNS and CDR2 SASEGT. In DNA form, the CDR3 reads TGTGCCAGCAGTGAGGGACAGGAGAACACTGAAGCTTTCTTT. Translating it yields CASSEGQENTEAFF.

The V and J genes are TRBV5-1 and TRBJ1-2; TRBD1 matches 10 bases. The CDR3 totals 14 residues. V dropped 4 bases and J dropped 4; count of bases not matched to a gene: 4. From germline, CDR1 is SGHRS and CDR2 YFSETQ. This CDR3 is CASSEGQGIYGYTF. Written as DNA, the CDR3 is TGCGCCAGCAGCGAGGGACAGGGGATCTATGGCTACACCTTC.

The CDR3 nucleotides read TGTGCCAGCAGGGCGGGGGGGAGCTCCTACGAGCAGTACTTC. As protein: CASRAGGSSYEQYF. This chain uses TRBV7-9 with TRBJ2-7; TRBD2 matches at 9 bases. V was clipped by 6 bases and J by 0 bases; unmatched bases: 3. This CDR3 is 14 amino acids long. The V gene's germline CDR1 is SEHNR and CDR2 FQNEAQ (reference sequence).

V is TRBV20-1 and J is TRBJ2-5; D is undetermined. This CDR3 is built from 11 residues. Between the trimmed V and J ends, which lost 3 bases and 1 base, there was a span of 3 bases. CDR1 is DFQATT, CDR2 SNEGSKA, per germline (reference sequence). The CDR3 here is CSASGQETQYF. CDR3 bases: TGCAGTGCTAGCGGCCAAGAGACCCAGTACTTC.

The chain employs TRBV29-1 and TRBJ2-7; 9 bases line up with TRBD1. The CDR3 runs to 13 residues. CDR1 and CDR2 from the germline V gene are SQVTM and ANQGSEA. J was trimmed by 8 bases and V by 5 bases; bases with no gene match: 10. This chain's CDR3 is CSVRAGTGSKQYF. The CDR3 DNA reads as TGCAGCGTTCGAGCCGGGACAGGGAGCAAGCAGTACTTC.

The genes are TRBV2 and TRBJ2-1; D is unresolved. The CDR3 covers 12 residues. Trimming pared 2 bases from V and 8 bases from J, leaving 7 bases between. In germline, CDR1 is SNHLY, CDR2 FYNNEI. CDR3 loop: CASSESSHEQFF. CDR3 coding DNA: TGTGCCAGCAGTGAATCGAGCCATGAGCAGTTCTTC.

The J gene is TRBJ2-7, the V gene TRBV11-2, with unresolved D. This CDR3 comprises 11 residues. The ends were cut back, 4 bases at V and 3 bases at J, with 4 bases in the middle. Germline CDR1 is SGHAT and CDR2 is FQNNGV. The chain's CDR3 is CASSSYYEQYF. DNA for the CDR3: TGTGCCAGCAGCTCCTACTACGAGCAGTACTTC.

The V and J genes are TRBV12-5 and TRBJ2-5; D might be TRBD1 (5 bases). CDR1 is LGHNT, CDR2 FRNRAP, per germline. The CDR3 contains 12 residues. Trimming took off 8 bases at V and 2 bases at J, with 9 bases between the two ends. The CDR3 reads CASKGAQETQYF. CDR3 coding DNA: TGTGCTAGTAAAGGGGCGCAAGAGACCCAGTACTTC.

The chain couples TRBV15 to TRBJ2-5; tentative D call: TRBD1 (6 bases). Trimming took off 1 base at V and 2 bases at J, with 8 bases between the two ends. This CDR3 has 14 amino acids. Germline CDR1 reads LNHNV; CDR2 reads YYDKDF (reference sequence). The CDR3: CATSRAGQQETQYF. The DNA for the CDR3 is TGTGCCACCAGCAGAGCGGGACAACAAGAGACCCAGTACTTC.

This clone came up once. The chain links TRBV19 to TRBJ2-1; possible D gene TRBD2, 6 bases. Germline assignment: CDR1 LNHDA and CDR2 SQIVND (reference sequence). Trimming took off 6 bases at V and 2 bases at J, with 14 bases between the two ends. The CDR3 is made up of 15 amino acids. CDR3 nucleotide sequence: TGTGCCAGTAGCCCAACTAGCTTAACCTACAATGAGCAGTTCTTC. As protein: CASSPTSLTYNEQFF.

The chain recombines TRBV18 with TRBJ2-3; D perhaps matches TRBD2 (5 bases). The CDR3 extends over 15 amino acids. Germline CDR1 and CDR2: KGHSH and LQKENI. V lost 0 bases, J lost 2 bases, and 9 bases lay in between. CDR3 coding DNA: TGTGCCAGCTCACCACCGGGCGGGTTCACAGATACGCAGTATTTT. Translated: CASSPPGGFTDTQYF.

CDR3 amino acids: CASSLGGGVRTDTQYF. CDR3 coding DNA: TGTGCCAGCAGCTTAGGCGGGGGAGTTAGAACAGATACGCAGTATTTT. V and J are TRBV7-6 and TRBJ2-3, with 7 bases matching TRBD2. Looked up from germline, CDR1 is SGHVS and CDR2 is FNYEAQ. V shed 1 base, J shed 3 bases, and the junction held 7 bases outside the gene matches. This CDR3 contains 16 residues.

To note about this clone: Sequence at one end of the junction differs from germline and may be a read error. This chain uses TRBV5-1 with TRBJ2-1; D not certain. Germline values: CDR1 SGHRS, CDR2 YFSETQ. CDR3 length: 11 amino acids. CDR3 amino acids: CASSSNAFKLF. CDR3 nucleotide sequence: TGCGCCAGCAGTAGTAATGCGTTCAAGCTCTTC.

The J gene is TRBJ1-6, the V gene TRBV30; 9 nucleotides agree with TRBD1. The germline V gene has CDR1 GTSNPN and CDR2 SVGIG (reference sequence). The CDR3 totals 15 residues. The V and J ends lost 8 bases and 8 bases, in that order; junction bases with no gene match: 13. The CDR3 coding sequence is TGTGCCGGTTCACAGGGGGCTGTGGTGGATTCACCCCTCCACTTT. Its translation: CAGSQGAVVDSPLHF.

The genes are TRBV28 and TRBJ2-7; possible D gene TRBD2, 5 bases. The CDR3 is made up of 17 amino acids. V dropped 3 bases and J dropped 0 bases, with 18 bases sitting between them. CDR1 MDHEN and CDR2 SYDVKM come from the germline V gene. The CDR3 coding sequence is TGTGCCAGCAGTTTGGCAGGCGGCGGGCCTCGCTCCTACGAGCAGTACTTC. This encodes CASSLAGGGPRSYEQYF. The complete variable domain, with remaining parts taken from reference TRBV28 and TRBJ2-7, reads DVKVTQSSRYLVKRTGEKVFLECVQDMDHENMFWYRQDPGLGLRLIYFSYDVKMKEKGDIPEGYSVSREKKERFSLILESASTNQTSMYLCASSLAGGGPRSYEQYFGPGTRLTVT.

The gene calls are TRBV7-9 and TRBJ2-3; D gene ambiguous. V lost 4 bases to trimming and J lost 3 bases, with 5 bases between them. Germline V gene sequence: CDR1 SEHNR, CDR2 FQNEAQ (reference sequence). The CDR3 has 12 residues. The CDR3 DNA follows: TGTGCCAGCAGCTGGCGGACAGATACGCAGTATTTT. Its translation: CASSWRTDTQYF.

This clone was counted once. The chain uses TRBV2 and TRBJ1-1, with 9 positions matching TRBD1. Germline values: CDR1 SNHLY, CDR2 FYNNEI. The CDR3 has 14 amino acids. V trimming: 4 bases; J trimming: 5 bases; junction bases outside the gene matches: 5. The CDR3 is CASSGTGATTEAFF. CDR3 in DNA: TGTGCCAGCAGTGGGACAGGGGCTACAACTGAAGCTTTCTTT.

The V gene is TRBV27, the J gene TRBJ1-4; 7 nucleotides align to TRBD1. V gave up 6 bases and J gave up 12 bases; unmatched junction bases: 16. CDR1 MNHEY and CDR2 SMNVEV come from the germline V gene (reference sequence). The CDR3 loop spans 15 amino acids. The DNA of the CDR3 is TGTGCCAGCAGCCCAGGGTACCGGGACAGTCGGGAACTGTTTTTT. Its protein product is CASSPGYRDSRELFF. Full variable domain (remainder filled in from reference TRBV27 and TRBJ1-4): EAQVTQNPRYLITVTGKKLTVTCSQNMNHEYMSWYRQDPGLGLRQIYYSMNVEVTDKGDVPEGYKVSRKEKRNFPLILESPSPNQTSLYFCASSPGYRDSRELFFGSGTQLSVL.

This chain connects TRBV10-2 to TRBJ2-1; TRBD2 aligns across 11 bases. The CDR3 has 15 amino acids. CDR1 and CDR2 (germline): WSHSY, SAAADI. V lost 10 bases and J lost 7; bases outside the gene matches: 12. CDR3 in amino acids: CATPSGLAGGNEQFF. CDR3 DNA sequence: TGCGCCACCCCATCCGGACTAGCGGGCGGGAATGAGCAGTTCTTC.

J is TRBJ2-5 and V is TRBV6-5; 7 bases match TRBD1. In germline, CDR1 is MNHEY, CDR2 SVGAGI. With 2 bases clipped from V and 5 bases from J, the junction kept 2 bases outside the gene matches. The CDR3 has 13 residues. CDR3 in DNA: TGTGCCAGCAGTTACGACAGGGAGGAGACCCAGTACTTC. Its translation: CASSYDREETQYF.

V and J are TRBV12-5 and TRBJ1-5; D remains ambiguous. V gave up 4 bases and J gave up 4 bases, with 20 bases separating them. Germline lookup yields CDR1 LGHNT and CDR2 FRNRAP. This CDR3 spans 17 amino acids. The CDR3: CASGSSLTPQDNQPQHF. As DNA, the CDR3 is TGTGCTAGTGGTTCGAGCCTGACACCCCAGGATAATCAGCCCCAGCATTTT.

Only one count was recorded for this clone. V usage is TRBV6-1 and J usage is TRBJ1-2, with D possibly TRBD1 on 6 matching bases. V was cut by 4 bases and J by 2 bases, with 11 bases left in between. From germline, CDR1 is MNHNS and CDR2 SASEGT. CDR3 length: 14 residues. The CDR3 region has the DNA TGTGCCAGCAGTGCCCCCACAGGGAACTATGGCTACACCTTC. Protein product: CASSAPTGNYGYTF.

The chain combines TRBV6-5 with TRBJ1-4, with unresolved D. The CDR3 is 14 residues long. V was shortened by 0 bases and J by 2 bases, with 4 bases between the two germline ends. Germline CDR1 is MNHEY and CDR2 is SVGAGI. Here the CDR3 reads CASSYSLTNEKLFF. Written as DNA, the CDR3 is TGTGCCAGCAGTTACTCACTTACTAATGAAAAACTGTTTTTT.